Listed here are 12 T cell receptor beta chains from one sample, sequenced in a study of T cell changes during pregnancy in multiple sclerosis. The protocol was immunoSEQ multiplex PCR, while the TCRdb copy is restricted to in-frame clones and leaves out a portion. Of tens of thousands of clones in the sample, more than 85% were seen once. The sample was CD4+ T cells from peripheral blood mononuclear cells, taken in the third trimester of pregnancy. These receptors all stem from a female donor with multiple sclerosis, enrolled in a pregnancy study.

The V gene is TRBV5-1, the J gene TRBJ1-3; D ambiguous. CDR3 size: 14 residues. Trimming removed 0 bases from V and 3 bases from J, with 7 bases in between. Germline values: CDR1 SGHRS, CDR2 YFSETQ. The CDR3: CASSLVGFGNTIYF. CDR3 bases: TGCGCCAGCAGCTTGGTCGGGTTTGGAAACACCATATATTTT.

This clone came up once. The J gene is TRBJ1-4, the V gene TRBV5-1; weak D call: TRBD1 (6 bases). The V and J ends lost 1 base and 5 bases respectively, with 9 bases between them. Germline values: CDR1 SGHRS, CDR2 YFSETQ. This CDR3 has 14 amino acids. The CDR3 sequence is CASSLIGQNEKLFF. DNA of the CDR3: TGCGCCAGCAGCTTGATAGGACAGAATGAAAAACTGTTTTTT.

The chain joins TRBV7-9 to TRBJ2-7; D is perhaps TRBD2 (5 bases). Trimming left V 1 base short and J 5 bases short, with 9 bases between. This CDR3 contains 13 residues. CDR1 SEHNR and CDR2 FQNEAQ come from the germline V gene (reference sequence). CDR3 amino acids: CASSLGGLDEQYF. CDR3 DNA: TGTGCCAGCAGCTTAGGAGGGTTGGACGAGCAGTACTTC.

The chain has TRBV7-2 and TRBJ2-1; tentatively, D is TRBD1 (5 bases). This CDR3 contains 14 residues. Trimming left V 2 bases short and J 8 bases short, with 13 bases between. Per the germline V gene, CDR1 is SGHTA and CDR2 is FQGNSA. CDR3 sequence: CASSLYSGFHEQFF. The DNA of the CDR3 is TGTGCCAGCAGCTTATACTCAGGGTTCCATGAGCAGTTCTTC.

The rearrangement joins TRBV18 to TRBJ1-5, with 10 nucleotides matching TRBD1. This CDR3 region has 15 residues. CDR1 and CDR2 from the germline V gene are KGHSH and LQKENI. Trimming took 5 bases from V and 4 from J; bases not matched to a gene: 5. CDR3 in amino acids: CASSDGQGGNQPQHF. The CDR3 DNA reads as TGTGCCAGCTCAGACGGACAGGGGGGTAATCAGCCCCAGCATTTT. Variable domain in full (rest from reference TRBV18 and TRBJ1-5): NAGVMQNPRHLVRRRGQEARLRCSPMKGHSHVYWYRQLPEEGLKFMVYLQKENIIDESGMPKERFSAEFPKEGPSILRIQQVVRGDSAAYFCASSDGQGGNQPQHFGDGTRLSIL.

This clone was seen only once. V and J are TRBV10-3 and TRBJ2-1; 10 nucleotides match TRBD1. CDR1 and CDR2 (germline): ENHRY, SYGVKD. CDR3 length equals 15 residues. Trimming removed 6 bases from V and 4 bases from J; junction bases left unmatched: 6. This chain's CDR3 is CAIRATGGPYNEQFF. The CDR3 DNA reads TGTGCCATCAGAGCGACAGGGGGCCCTTACAATGAGCAGTTCTTC.

This chain uses TRBV5-1 with TRBJ1-1; D remains ambiguous. The CDR3 is 14 residues long. Germline V gene data show CDR1 as SGHRS and CDR2 as YFSETQ. The V end was cut by 3 bases, the J end by 8 bases, with 17 bases between. The CDR3 DNA reads as TGCGCCAGCAGCTCCGGGGAGGCGGGAACCGAAGCTTTCTTT. This gives the protein CASSSGEAGTEAFF.

The genes are TRBV5-1 and TRBJ2-3, with 11 bases that match TRBD2. The CDR3 length is 18 residues. From germline, CDR1 is SGHRS and CDR2 YFSETQ. Trimming at V came to 4 bases and at J to 0 bases, leaving 10 bases not matched to a gene. The CDR3 reads CASSVTSGVSYSTDTQYF. CDR3 nucleotides: TGCGCCAGCAGCGTGACTAGCGGGGTCTCCTACAGCACAGATACGCAGTATTTT.

This chain links TRBV7-2 with TRBJ1-1, with D tentatively TRBD1 (6 bases). Trimming stripped 6 bases from V and 4 bases from J, with 15 bases between. Germline V gives CDR1 SGHTA, CDR2 FQGNSA. CDR3 length: 14 residues. The CDR3 sequence: CASRNRQGSTEAFF. In nucleotides, the CDR3 is TGTGCCAGCAGAAATAGGCAGGGGAGCACTGAAGCTTTCTTT.

This clone has a handful of counts. The V gene is TRBV7-2, the J gene TRBJ1-2; D remains ambiguous. The V end was cut by 4 bases, the J end by 5 bases, with 8 bases between. CDR1 and CDR2 from the germline V gene are SGHTA and FQGNSA. This CDR3 is 12 amino acids long. In nucleotides, the CDR3 is TGTGCCAGCAGCTCCTCTAGTTATGGCTACACCTTC. As protein: CASSSSSYGYTF.

The chain employs TRBV6-6 and TRBJ2-5, with D tentatively TRBD1 (6 bases). V gave up 3 bases and J gave up 7 bases, with 12 bases separating them. The CDR3 consists of 13 residues. Germline loops: CDR1 MNHNY, CDR2 SVGAGI (reference sequence). The CDR3 DNA follows: TGTGCCAGCAGTTATAGGACAGAAGGGACCCAGTACTTC. The encoded protein is CASSYRTEGTQYF.

The chain employs TRBV10-2 and TRBJ2-7; TRBD2 might be the D (6 bases). With 4 bases removed from V and 5 bases from J, the gap between germline ends came to 15 bases. The germline CDR1 and CDR2 sequences are WSHSY and SAAADI. CDR3 length: 14 amino acids. Here the CDR3 DNA reads TGCGCCAGCAGTGGGGGACTTGAGATTCACGAGCAGTACTTC. Translated: CASSGGLEIHEQYF.